This TCR beta chain is from a study of T-cell memory formation after mild COVID-19. Overall study context: Across donors, TCR clusters were largely donor specific.

With regard to this clonotype: Its target is not known.

One entry per CDR3 protein, called by TCRdb with MiXCR from the 5' RACE reads. Here the sample spans fewer than 400,000 distinct CDR3 sequences, 10% to 15% being singletons. This CDR3 has 13 residues. Trimming took off 3 bases at V and 4 bases at J, with 7 bases between the two ends. General study findings and limits: Shrinking CD4+ clones resided mostly in CM and EM, and CD8+ ones in EMRA. Clones contracting across day 15 to 85 had a balanced CD4/CD8 profile; later expanding clones leaned CD4+.

The sequence was collected from a young man who had mild COVID-19 (a few samples of this study predate the infection). Cell type and time point are not known. This chain joins TRBV12-3 or TRBV12-4 and TRBJ1-5; unclear D gene. The sample comprised PBMCs or a T cell subset sorted from them (not recorded which). The CDR3 is CASSFATNQPQHF. The CDR3 DNA follows: TGTGCCAGCAGTTTTGCGACGAATCAGCCCCAGCATTTT.